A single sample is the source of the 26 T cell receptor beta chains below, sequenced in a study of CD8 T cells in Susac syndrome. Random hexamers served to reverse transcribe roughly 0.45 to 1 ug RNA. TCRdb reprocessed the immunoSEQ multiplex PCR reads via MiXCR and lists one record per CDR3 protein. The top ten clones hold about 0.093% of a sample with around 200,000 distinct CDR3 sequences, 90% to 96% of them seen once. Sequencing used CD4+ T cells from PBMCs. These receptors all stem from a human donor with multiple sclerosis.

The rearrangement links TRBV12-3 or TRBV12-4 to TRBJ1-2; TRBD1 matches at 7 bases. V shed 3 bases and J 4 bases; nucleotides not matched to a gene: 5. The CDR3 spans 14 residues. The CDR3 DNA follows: TGTGCCAGCAGTTTCCGGGACAGTTTCTATGGCTACACCTTC. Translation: CASSFRDSFYGYTF.

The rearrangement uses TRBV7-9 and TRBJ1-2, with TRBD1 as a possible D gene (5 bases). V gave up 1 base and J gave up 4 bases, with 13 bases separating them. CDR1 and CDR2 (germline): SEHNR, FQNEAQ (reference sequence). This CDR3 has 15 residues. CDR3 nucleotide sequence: TGTGCCAGCAGCTTAGAAGCGACAGTAACCTATGGCTACACCTTC. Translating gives CASSLEATVTYGYTF. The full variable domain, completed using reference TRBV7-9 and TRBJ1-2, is DTGVSQNPRHKITKRGQNVTFRCDPISEHNRLYWYRQTLGQGPEFLTYFQNEAQLEKSRLLSDRFSAERPKGSFSTLEIQRTEQGDSAMYLCASSLEATVTYGYTFGSGTRLTVV.

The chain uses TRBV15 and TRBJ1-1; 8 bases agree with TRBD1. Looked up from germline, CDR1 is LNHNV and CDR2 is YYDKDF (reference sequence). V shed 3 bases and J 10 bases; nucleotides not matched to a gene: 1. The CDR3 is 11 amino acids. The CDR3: CATSRDRVAFF. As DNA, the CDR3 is TGTGCCACCAGCAGGGACAGGGTAGCTTTCTTT.

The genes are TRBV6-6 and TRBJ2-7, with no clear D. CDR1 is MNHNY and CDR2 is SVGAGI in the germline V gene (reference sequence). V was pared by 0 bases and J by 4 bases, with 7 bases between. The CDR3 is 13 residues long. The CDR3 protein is CASSYSNTYEQYF. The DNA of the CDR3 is TGTGCCAGCAGTTACTCGAACACATACGAGCAGTACTTC.

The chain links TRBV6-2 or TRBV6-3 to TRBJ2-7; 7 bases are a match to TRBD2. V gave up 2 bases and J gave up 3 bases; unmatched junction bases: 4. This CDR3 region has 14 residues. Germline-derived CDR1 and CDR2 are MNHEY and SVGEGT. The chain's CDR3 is CASSYQAGIYEQYF. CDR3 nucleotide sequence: TGTGCCAGCAGTTACCAAGCGGGGATCTACGAGCAGTACTTC.

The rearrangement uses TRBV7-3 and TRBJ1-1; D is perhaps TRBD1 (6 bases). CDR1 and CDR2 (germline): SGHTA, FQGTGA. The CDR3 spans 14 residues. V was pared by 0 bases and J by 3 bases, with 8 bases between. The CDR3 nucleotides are TGTGCCAGCAGCTTAACCTCAGGGGACACTGAAGCTTTCTTT. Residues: CASSLTSGDTEAFF.

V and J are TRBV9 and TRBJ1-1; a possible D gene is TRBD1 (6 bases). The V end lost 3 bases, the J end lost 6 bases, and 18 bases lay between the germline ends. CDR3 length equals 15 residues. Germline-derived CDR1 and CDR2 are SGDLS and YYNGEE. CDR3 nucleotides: TGTGCCAGCAGCGAGGCTTTGGGGGCTGGCGCTGAAGCTTTCTTT. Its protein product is CASSEALGAGAEAFF.

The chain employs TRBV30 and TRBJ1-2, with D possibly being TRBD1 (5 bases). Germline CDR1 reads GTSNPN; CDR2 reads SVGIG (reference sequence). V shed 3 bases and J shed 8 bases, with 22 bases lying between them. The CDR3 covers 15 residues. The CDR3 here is CAWSFPLATAVGYTF. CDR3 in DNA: TGTGCCTGGAGCTTCCCTCTTGCGACAGCGGTGGGCTACACCTTC.

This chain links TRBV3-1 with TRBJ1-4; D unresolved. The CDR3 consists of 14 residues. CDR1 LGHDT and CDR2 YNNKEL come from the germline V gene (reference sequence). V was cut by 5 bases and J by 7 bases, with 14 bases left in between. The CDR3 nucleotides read TGTGCCAGCAGCTTTACGAACCGGGGTGAAAAACTGTTTTTT. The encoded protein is CASSFTNRGEKLFF.

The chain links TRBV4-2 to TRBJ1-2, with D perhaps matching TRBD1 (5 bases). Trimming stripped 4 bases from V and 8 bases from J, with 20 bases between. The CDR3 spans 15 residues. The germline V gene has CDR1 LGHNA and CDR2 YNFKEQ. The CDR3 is CASSRERQGVDGYTF. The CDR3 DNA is TGTGCCAGCAGCCGGGAAAGGCAGGGAGTCGACGGCTACACCTTC.

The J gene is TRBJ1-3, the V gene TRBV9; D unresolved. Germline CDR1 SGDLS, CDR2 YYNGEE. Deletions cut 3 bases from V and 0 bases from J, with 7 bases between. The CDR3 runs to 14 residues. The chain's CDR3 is CASSADYSGNTIYF. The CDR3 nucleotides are TGTGCCAGCAGCGCCGATTACTCTGGAAACACCATATATTTT.

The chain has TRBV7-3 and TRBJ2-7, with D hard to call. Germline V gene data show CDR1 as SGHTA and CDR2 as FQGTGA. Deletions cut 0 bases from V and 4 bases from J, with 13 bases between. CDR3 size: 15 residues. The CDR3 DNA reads TGTGCCAGCAGCTTAACGGCGTCGGTAGGGTACGAGCAGTACTTC. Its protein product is CASSLTASVGYEQYF.

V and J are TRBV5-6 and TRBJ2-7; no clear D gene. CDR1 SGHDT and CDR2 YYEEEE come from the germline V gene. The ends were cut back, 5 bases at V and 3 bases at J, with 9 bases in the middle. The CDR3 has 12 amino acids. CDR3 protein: CASSQSLYEQYF. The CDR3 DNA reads TGTGCCAGCAGTCAGAGCCTCTACGAGCAGTACTTC.

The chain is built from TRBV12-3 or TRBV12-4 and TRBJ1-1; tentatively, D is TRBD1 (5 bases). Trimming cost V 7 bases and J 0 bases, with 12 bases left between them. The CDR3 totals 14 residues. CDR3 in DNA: TGTGCCAGCACCCCGGGGGGGGTGAACACTGAAGCTTTCTTT. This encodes CASTPGGVNTEAFF.

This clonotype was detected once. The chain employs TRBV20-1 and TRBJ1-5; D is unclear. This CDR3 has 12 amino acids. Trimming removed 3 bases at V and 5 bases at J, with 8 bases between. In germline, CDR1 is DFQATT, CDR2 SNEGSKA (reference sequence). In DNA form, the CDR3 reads TGCAGTGCTAGCTCCTCTTATCAGCCCCAGCATTTT. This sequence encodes CSASSSYQPQHF.

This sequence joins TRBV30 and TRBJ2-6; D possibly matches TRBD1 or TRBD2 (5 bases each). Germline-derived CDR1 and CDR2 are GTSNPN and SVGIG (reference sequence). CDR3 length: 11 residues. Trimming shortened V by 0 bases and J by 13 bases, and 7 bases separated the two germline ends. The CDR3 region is CAWSVWGVLTF. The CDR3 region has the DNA TGTGCCTGGAGTGTATGGGGGGTCCTGACTTTC. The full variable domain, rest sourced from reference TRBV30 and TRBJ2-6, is SQTIHQWPATLVQPVGSPLSLECTVEGTSNPNLYWYRQAAGRGLQLLFYSVGIGQISSEVPQNLSASRPQDRQFILSSKKLLLSDSGFYLCAWSVWGVLTFGAGSRLTVL.

CDR3 coding DNA: TGTGCCAGCAGCTTAGGCGATCAGCGCTACGAGCAGTACTTC. This codes for CASSLGDQRYEQYF. The chain combines TRBV13 with TRBJ2-7; D uncertain. This CDR3 is built from 14 residues. Germline assignment: CDR1 PRHDT and CDR2 FYEKMQ (reference sequence). With 0 bases removed from V and 3 bases from J, the gap between germline ends came to 9 bases.

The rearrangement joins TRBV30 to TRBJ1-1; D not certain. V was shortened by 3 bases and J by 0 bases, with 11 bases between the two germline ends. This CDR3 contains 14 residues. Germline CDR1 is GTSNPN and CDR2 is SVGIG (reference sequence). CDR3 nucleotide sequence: TGTGCCTGGAGCAGAACCTCCCTGAACACTGAAGCTTTCTTT. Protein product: CAWSRTSLNTEAFF.

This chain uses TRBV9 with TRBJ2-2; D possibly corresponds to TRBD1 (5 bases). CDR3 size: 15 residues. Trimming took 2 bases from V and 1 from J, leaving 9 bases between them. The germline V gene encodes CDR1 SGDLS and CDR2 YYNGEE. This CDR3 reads CASSVGAGNTGELFF. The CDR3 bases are TGTGCCAGCAGCGTTGGGGCAGGGAACACCGGGGAGCTGTTTTTT.

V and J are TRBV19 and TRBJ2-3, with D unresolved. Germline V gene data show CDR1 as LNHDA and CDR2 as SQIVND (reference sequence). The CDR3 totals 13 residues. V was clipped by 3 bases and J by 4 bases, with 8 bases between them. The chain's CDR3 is CASSIRPADTQYF. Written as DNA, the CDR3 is TGTGCCAGTAGTATCAGACCGGCAGATACGCAGTATTTT.

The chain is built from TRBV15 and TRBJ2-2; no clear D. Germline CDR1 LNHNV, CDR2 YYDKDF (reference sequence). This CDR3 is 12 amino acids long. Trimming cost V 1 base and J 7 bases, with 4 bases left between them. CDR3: CATSRGGGELFF. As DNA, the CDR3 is TGTGCCACCAGCAGAGGAGGCGGGGAGCTGTTTTTT.

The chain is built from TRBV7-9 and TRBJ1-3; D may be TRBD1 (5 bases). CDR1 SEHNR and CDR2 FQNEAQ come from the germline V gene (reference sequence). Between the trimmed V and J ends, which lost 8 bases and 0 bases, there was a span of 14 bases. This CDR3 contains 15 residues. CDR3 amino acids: CASDKRGNSGNTIYF. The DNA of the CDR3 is TGTGCCAGCGACAAGCGGGGCAACTCTGGAAACACCATATATTTT.

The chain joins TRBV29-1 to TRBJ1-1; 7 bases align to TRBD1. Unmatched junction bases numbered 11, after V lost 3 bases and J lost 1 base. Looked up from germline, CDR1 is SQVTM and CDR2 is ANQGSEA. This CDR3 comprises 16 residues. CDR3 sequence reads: CSVDPRPGQQNTEAFF. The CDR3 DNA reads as TGCAGCGTTGACCCCAGACCGGGACAGCAGAACACTGAAGCTTTCTTT.

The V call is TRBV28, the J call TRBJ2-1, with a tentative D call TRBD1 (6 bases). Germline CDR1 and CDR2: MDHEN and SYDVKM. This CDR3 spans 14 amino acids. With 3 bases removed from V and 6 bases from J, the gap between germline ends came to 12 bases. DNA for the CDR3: TGTGCCAGCAGTTTGCCCCAGGGGATCAATGAGCAGTTCTTC. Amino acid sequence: CASSLPQGINEQFF.

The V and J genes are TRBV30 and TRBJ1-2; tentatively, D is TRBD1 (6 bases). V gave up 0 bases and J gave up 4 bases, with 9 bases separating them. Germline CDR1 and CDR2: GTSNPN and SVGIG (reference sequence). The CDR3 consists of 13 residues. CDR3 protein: CAWSVVRGYGYTF. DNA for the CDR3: TGTGCCTGGAGTGTGGTCAGGGGCTATGGCTACACCTTC.

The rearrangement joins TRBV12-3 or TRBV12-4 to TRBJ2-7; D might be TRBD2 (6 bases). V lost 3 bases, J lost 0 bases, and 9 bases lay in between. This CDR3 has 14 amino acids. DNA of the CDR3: TGTGCCAGCAGTTTTGGGGGGAACTCCTACGAGCAGTACTTC. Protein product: CASSFGGNSYEQYF.